Sequencing of this T cell receptor (beta chain) was carried out in a study of technical replicates of blood from a handful of donors. The V and J ends lost 5 bases and 2 bases, in that order; junction bases with no gene match: 6. CDR1 and CDR2 (germline): SEHNR, FQNEAQ (reference sequence). This CDR3 is 14 amino acids long. This clone was detected only a few times. Profiled with immunoSEQ multiplex PCR; TCRdb holds only in-frame clones, not every one. The sample comprises about 50,000 clones, nearly 95% of which are singletons, and around 3% rests with the top ten. Specimen: PBMCs. The rearrangement links TRBV7-9 to TRBJ2-7, with 7 bases lining up with TRBD1. The receptor's source is a human donor in good health. Some clones in this sample may be carry-over from other donors' samples. The CDR3 is CASSHGQEPYEQYF. The CDR3 DNA reads TGTGCCAGCAGCCACGGACAGGAACCCTACGAGCAGTACTTC.